This TCR beta chain was identified in a study of cytomegalovirus exposure and HLA in healthy donors. The primer mix had 60 Vbeta and 13 Jbeta primers. Method: immunoSEQ multiplex PCR; TCRdb's copy keeps in-frame clones and lacks some. The profile shows 90,000 to 150,000 clones, 70% to 75% of them singletons. Notes on the study in general: TCR beta V- and J-gene trimming was later associated with a missense DCLRE1C variant. TCR beta V segments were, for the most part, productive about 87% or about 30% of the time in an earlier analysis. It was in a later analysis that TCR association rates were seen to vary by HLA locus, highest for DRB1 and lowest for HLA-C. Sequencing depth across donors, presence/absence analyses assumed, was roughly uniform.

Worth noting for this clone: Antigen specificity is unknown.

CDR3 length equals 13 residues. Trimming removed 4 bases at V and 8 bases at J, with 14 bases between. CDR1 is MNHEY, CDR2 SMNVEV, per germline (reference sequence). This chain uses TRBV27 with TRBJ1-2; D is undetermined. The sequence came from a woman in her forties in good health and CMV-seronegative. The material sequenced was PBMCs. CDR3 in DNA: TGTGCCAGCAGTTCCGTCGAGGCTCAAGGCTACACCTTC. Its translation: CASSSVEAQGYTF.